The clone carrying this T cell receptor beta chain showed up many times. Its specificity is unknown. Isolated PBMCs totaled at least 7 million in each sample. The record originates from a study of blood T cells in healthy people across ages. Regarding the study as a whole: Roughly linearly, TCR beta diversity per million T cells fell as age increased.

A J-beta primer mix and a sample-barcoded 5' primer were used in a second PCR of roughly 6 to 11 cycles. Via MiXCR, TCRdb re-called the 5' RACE reads, giving one row per CDR3 protein. The sample carries roughly 1,500,000 distinct CDR3 sequences, approximately 38% recorded once. The sequenced material came from blood. The receptor was isolated from a woman aged 18-30 years in good health.

CDR3 protein: CASLRNYEQYF. The DNA for the CDR3 is TGTGCCAGTCTTCGGAACTACGAGCAGTACTTC. The chain employs TRBV28 and TRBJ2-7; D call uncertain. This CDR3 contains 11 residues. Germline CDR1 and CDR2: MDHEN and SYDVKM. Trimming removed 9 bases at V and 3 bases at J, with 9 bases between.